This section outlines one TCR beta chain sequence together with its context. Its antigen remains unidentified. The sample is drawn from a study of early T cells in non-severe SARS-CoV-2 infection. About the research overall: RNA in bulk from unsorted whole blood was sequenced, and chains were unpaired. Study-wide results and limits: Matching against VDJdb likely underestimated virus-specific expansions, favoring anti-spike CD8.

Each single cDNA molecule received a unique molecular identifier. A single record per CDR3 protein comes from TCRdb applying MiXCR to the 5' RACE reads. The sample carries about 76,000 distinct CDR3 sequences, 11% recorded once. The germline gives CDR1 LGHNA, CDR2 YSLEER. This CDR3 has 16 amino acids. Trimming cost V 0 bases and J 8 bases, with 18 bases left between them. This clonotype was obtained from an adult who was a healthcare worker with PCR-confirmed SARS-CoV-2 infection or an uninfected control (not recorded which). J is TRBJ2-3 and V is TRBV4-3; D may be TRBD1 (6 bases). The sample taken for sequencing was whole blood. The CDR3 DNA reads as TGCGCCAGCAGCCAAGACGGGACACCGCCTCAGGGTACGCAGTATTTT. Translation gives CASSQDGTPPQGTQYF.